This TCR beta chain appears in the sequencing data of a study of blood T cell repertoires in COVID-19. Study at large: COVID-19 samples collected from the United States, Italy and Spain covered acute and convalescent phases. Sources were T cells, B-cell-depleted T cells, or PBMCs; the material itself was cDNA or gDNA.

Per the original data handling: How many nucleated cells were present was estimated from reference gene primer amplification. Using immunoSEQ multiplex PCR, the repertoire was profiled, and TCRdb retains in-frame clones only, with some absent. Clone size and the V and J calls come from that table; the DNA yielded D and trimming. Of about 220,000 clones listed, around 83% are singletons. CDR3 length: 17 amino acids. Trimming removed 4 bases from V and 5 bases from J; junction bases left unmatched: 7. Germline-derived CDR1 and CDR2 are SGHRS and YFSETQ. The sequence was obtained from a woman between 45 and 60 years old with acute or convalescent COVID-19. The sample consisted of peripheral blood. The J gene is TRBJ2-2, the V gene TRBV5-1; 14 positions match TRBD2. As DNA, the CDR3 is TGCGCCAGCAGCATGGGACTAGCGGGAGTTCGAACCGGGGAGCTGTTTTTT. It yields the protein CASSMGLAGVRTGELFF.